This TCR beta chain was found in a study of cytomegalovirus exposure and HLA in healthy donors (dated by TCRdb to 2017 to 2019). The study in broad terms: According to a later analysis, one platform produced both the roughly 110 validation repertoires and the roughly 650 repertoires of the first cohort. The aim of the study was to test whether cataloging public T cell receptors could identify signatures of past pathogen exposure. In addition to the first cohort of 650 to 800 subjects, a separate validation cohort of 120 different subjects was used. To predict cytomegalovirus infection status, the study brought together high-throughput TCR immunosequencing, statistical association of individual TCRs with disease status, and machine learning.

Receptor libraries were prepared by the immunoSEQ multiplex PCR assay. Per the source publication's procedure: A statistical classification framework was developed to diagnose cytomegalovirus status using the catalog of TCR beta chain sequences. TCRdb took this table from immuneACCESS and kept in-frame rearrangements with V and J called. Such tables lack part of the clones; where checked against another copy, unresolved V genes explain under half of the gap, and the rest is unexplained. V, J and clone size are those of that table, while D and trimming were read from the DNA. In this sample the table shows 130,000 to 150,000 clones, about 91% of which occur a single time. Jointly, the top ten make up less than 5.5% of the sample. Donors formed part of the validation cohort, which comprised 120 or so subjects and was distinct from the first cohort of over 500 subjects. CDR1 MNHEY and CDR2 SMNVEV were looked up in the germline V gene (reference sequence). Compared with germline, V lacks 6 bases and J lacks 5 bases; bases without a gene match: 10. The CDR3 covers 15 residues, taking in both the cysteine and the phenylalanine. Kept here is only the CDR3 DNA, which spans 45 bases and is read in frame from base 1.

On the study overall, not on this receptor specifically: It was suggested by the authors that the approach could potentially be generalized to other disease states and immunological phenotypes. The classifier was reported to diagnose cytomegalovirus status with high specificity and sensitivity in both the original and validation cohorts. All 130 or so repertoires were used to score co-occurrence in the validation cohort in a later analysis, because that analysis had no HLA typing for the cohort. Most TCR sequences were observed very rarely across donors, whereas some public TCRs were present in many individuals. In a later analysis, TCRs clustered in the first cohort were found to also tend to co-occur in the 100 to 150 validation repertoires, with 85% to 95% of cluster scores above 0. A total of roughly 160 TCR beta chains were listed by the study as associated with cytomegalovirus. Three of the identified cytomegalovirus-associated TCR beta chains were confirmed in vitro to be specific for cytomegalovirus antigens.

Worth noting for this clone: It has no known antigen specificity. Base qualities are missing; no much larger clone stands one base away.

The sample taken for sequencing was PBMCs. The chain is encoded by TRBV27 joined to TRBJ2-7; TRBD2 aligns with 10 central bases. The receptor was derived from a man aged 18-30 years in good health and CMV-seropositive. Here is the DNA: TGTGCCAGCAGCCGAAGACTAGCGGGCATCAACGAGCAGTACTTC. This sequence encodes CASSRRLAGINEQYF.